These 27 T cell receptor beta chains came from one sample sequenced in a study of graft-versus-host responses after intestinal transplantation. Their antigen targets remain unknown. Sequencing used immunoSEQ multiplex PCR; TCRdb keeps in-frame clones, though not all of them. The profile shows about 85,000 clones, approximately 90% of them singletons. Source: unstimulated CD8+ T cells sorted from spleen or lymph node cells, taken before transplant. The receptors were sampled from a human donor who was the organ donor for an intestinal transplant.

The V call is TRBV6-1, the J call TRBJ2-7; no clear D. The germline V and J ends were trimmed by 3 bases and 4 bases, with 10 bases remaining between them. CDR3 length: 13 residues. Looked up from germline, CDR1 is MNHNS and CDR2 is SASEGT. CDR3 sequence (DNA): TGTGCCAGCAGTGACGGTGGCAAGTACGAGCAGTACTTC. The encoded protein is CASSDGGKYEQYF.

This rearrangement joins TRBV6-9 to TRBJ2-1; possible D gene TRBD2, 6 bases. Germline-derived CDR1 and CDR2 are MNHGY and SVAAGI. V shed 8 bases and J shed 6 bases, with 23 bases lying between them. This CDR3 contains 16 residues. The CDR3 region is CASRWKREEVGNEQFF. CDR3 DNA sequence: TGTGCCAGCCGCTGGAAGAGGGAGGAGGTGGGCAATGAGCAGTTCTTC.

The V call is TRBV21-1, the J call TRBJ2-1. TRBV21-1 is annotated as a pseudogene. The CDR3 sequence is 10 residues long. The CDR3 loop reads CASSHQRQFF. CDR3 sequence (DNA): TGTGCCAGCAGCCACCAGAGGCAGTTCTTC.

This rearrangement joins TRBV9 to TRBJ1-4, with D perhaps matching TRBD1 (5 bases). With 4 bases removed from V and 5 bases from J, the gap between germline ends came to 9 bases. Per the germline V gene, CDR1 is SGDLS and CDR2 is YYNGEE. The CDR3 runs to 13 residues. CDR3 sequence reads: CASSSAGNEKLFF. The DNA for the CDR3 is TGTGCCAGCAGCTCCGCAGGGAATGAAAAACTGTTTTTT.

This rearrangement joins TRBV19 to TRBJ1-2, with 11 bases aligning to TRBD1. The CDR3 length is 16 residues. The V segment lost 0 bases and the J segment 8 bases; nucleotides outside the gene matches: 8. CDR1 is LNHDA and CDR2 is SQIVND in the germline V gene (reference sequence). The CDR3 loop reads CASSIDPGQGAEGYTF. DNA for the CDR3: TGTGCCAGTAGTATAGATCCTGGACAGGGGGCTGAGGGCTACACCTTC.

The CDR3 sequence: CASRNSYEQYF. DNA of the CDR3: TGTGCCAGCAGGAACAGCTACGAGCAGTACTTC. The chain combines TRBV6-5 with TRBJ2-7; D gene unclear. Germline CDR1 is MNHEY and CDR2 is SVGAGI. Trimming removed 6 bases at V and 3 bases at J, with 6 bases between. The CDR3 covers 11 residues.

In its sample, this clone was seen a few times. A far larger clone is just one base off, so this is likely a read error. The same CDR3 also results from other DNA sequences found in this sample. The chain recombines TRBV7-9 with TRBJ1-1, with TRBD1 matching over 8 bases. CDR3 size: 16 residues. The V segment lost 4 bases and the J segment 11 bases; nucleotides outside the gene matches: 18. Germline V gives CDR1 SEHNR, CDR2 FQNEAQ (reference sequence). CDR3 sequence: CASSSPITDGTGSAFF. CDR3 nucleotides: TGTGCCAGCAGCTCACCGATAACAGACGGGACAGGTTCCGCTTTCTTT. The variable domain in full, with the rest retrieved from reference TRBV7-9 and TRBJ1-1, is DTGVSQNPRHKITKRGQNVTFRCDPISEHNRLYWYRQTLGQGPEFLTYFQNEAQLEKSRLLSDRFSAERPKGSFSTLEIQRTEQGDSAMYLCASSSPITDGTGSAFFGQGTRLTVV.

V gene TRBV19 combines with J gene TRBJ2-6; D not certain. The V end lost 0 bases, the J end lost 0 bases, and 6 bases lay between the germline ends. CDR1 is LNHDA and CDR2 is SQIVND in the germline V gene (reference sequence). The CDR3 consists of 16 residues. This CDR3 reads CASSIDGPSGANVLTF. CDR3 sequence (DNA): TGTGCCAGTAGTATAGATGGCCCCTCTGGGGCCAACGTCCTGACTTTC.

The genes are TRBV7-6 and TRBJ2-5; a possible D gene is TRBD1 (5 bases). V was trimmed by 0 bases and J by 5 bases, leaving 13 bases between them. In germline, CDR1 is SGHVS, CDR2 FNYEAQ. CDR3 length: 15 amino acids. The chain's CDR3 is CASSLAFQGTETQYF. The CDR3 bases are TGTGCCAGCAGCTTAGCCTTTCAGGGAACGGAGACCCAGTACTTC.

The V and J genes are TRBV4-1 and TRBJ2-1, with a tentative D call TRBD2 (6 bases). The CDR3 extends over 17 amino acids. The germline V gene has CDR1 MGHRA and CDR2 YSYEKL. The V end lost 1 base, the J end lost 7 bases, and 20 bases lay between the germline ends. CDR3 coding DNA: TGCGCCAGCAGCCAAGCCGCCCATGGAGCGGGCATGAATGAGCAGTTCTTC. Protein product: CASSQAAHGAGMNEQFF.

Judged by abundance, this clone is medium-sized. This chain joins TRBV6-5 and TRBJ2-7; 8 bases map to TRBD2. V shed 3 bases, J shed 4 bases, and the junction held 8 bases outside the gene matches. Looked up from germline, CDR1 is MNHEY and CDR2 is SVGAGI. There are 15 residues in the CDR3. This chain's CDR3 is CASSYGAGGKYEQYF. CDR3 DNA: TGTGCCAGCAGTTATGGGGCGGGAGGAAAGTACGAGCAGTACTTC.

This chain joins TRBV2 and TRBJ1-4; D gene unclear. This CDR3 has 16 residues. Deletions cut 6 bases from V and 7 bases from J, with 21 bases between. Per the germline V gene, CDR1 is SNHLY and CDR2 is FYNNEI. In nucleotides, the CDR3 is TGTGCCAGCAGAAAACGGTCGCCGTTATTGCCTGAAAAACTGTTTTTT. Its protein product is CASRKRSPLLPEKLFF.

The genes are TRBV30 and TRBJ2-1, with TRBD2 matching 8 bases. Germline values: CDR1 GTSNPN, CDR2 SVGIG (reference sequence). J lost 6 bases, V lost 7 bases, and 11 bases had no gene match. The CDR3 totals 14 residues. The CDR3 sequence is CASQWAGGINEQFF. CDR3 coding DNA: TGTGCCTCACAATGGGCGGGAGGAATCAATGAGCAGTTCTTC.

The chain carries TRBV27 and TRBJ1-1; D unresolved. V lost 5 bases, J lost 8 bases, and 12 bases lay in between. Germline CDR1 reads MNHEY; CDR2 reads SMNVEV (reference sequence). CDR3 length: 12 residues. The CDR3 here is CASSPPNNEAFF. In nucleotides, the CDR3 is TGTGCCAGCAGTCCCCCGAACAACGAAGCTTTCTTT.

This sequence joins TRBV27 and TRBJ2-5; 11 bases map to TRBD2. The DNA matches TRBJ2-7 better at its end, which makes the J call doubtful. Germline assignment: CDR1 MNHEY and CDR2 SMNVEV (reference sequence). CDR3 length: 15 amino acids. CDR3 amino acids: CASSLSSGGAYEQYF. CDR3 bases: TGTGCCAGCAGTTTATCTAGCGGGGGGGCGTACGAGCAGTACTTC.

Of note for this clone: In the same sample, other DNA sequences code for this CDR3. The rearrangement joins TRBV27 to TRBJ2-7; perhaps TRBD2 as D (6 bases). The CDR3 has 12 residues. From germline, CDR1 is MNHEY and CDR2 SMNVEV (reference sequence). Between the trimmed V and J ends, which lost 8 bases and 4 bases, there was a span of 12 bases. The CDR3 region is CASSGDGYEQYF. DNA of the CDR3: TGTGCCAGCTCGGGAGACGGGTACGAGCAGTACTTC.

The chain couples TRBV5-4 to TRBJ2-3; D tentatively fits TRBD1 or TRBD2 (5 bases each). This CDR3 is built from 15 residues. Trimming removed 3 bases at V and 4 bases at J, with 15 bases between. Germline CDR1 SGHNT, CDR2 YYREEE (reference sequence). CDR3 in DNA: TGTGCCAGCAGCTCGGGGCCGAGAGAGGCAGATACGCAGTATTTT. Protein sequence: CASSSGPREADTQYF. The full variable domain, its missing parts supplied by reference TRBV5-4 and TRBJ2-3, is ETGVTQSPTHLIKTRGQQVTLRCSSQSGHNTVSWYQQALGQGPQFIFQYYREEENGRGNFPPRFSGLQFPNYSSELNVNALELDDSALYLCASSSGPREADTQYFGPGTRLTVL.

The rearrangement joins TRBV5-1 to TRBJ1-2; no firm D call. V was trimmed by 4 bases and J by 0 bases, leaving 13 bases between them. CDR1 SGHRS and CDR2 YFSETQ come from the germline V gene. This CDR3 comprises 15 residues. CDR3 sequence: CASSLWDLANYGYTF. CDR3 DNA: TGCGCCAGCAGCCTCTGGGATCTGGCTAACTATGGCTACACCTTC.

J is TRBJ2-2 and V is TRBV4-1; no firm D call. Germline V lookup: CDR1 MGHRA, CDR2 YSYEKL. V lost 1 base and J 6 bases, leaving 9 bases between the germline ends. CDR3 size: 14 residues. The CDR3 coding sequence is TGCGCCAGCAGCCAAGGTGCGGCTCCCGGGGAGCTGTTTTTT. This translates into CASSQGAAPGELFF.

This sequence joins TRBV7-3 and TRBJ2-1; 9 bases match TRBD2. J gave up 7 bases and V 2 bases, and 6 bases lay outside the gene matches. The germline V gene encodes CDR1 SGHTA and CDR2 FQGTGA. This CDR3 spans 15 amino acids. The chain's CDR3 is CASSLLGGRANEQFF. The DNA of the CDR3 is TGTGCCAGCAGCTTACTGGGCGGGAGGGCAAATGAGCAGTTCTTC.

The genes are TRBV5-6 and TRBJ2-3; 11 positions agree with TRBD2. CDR3 size: 17 residues. V gave up 2 bases and J gave up 1 base; unmatched junction bases: 6. Germline V lookup: CDR1 SGHDT, CDR2 YYEEEE. In DNA, the CDR3 is TGTGCCAGCAGCTTCCCTAGCGGGGGGCTACGCACAGATACGCAGTATTTT. Protein product: CASSFPSGGLRTDTQYF. Looking up the rest from reference TRBV5-6 and TRBJ2-3 gives the full variable domain: DAGVTQSPTHLIKTRGQQVTLRCSPKSGHDTVSWYQQALGQGPQFIFQYYEEEERQRGNFPDRFSGHQFPNYSSELNVNALLLGDSALYLCASSFPSGGLRTDTQYFGPGTRLTVL.

The gene calls are TRBV7-9 and TRBJ1-6, with D uncertain. V lost 1 base, J lost 6 bases, and 7 bases lay in between. This CDR3 comprises 14 residues. Per the germline V gene, CDR1 is SEHNR and CDR2 is FQNEAQ (reference sequence). DNA of the CDR3: TGTGCCAGCAGCTTAGGCAGGATTAATTCACCCCTCCACTTT. The encoded protein is CASSLGRINSPLHF. Full variable domain (outside the CDR3, taken from reference TRBV7-9 and TRBJ1-6): DTGVSQNPRHKITKRGQNVTFRCDPISEHNRLYWYRQTLGQGPEFLTYFQNEAQLEKSRLLSDRFSAERPKGSFSTLEIQRTEQGDSAMYLCASSLGRINSPLHFGNGTRLTVT.

The CDR3 DNA follows: TGTGCCAGCAGCGACGGGACAATTGAGACCCAGTACTTC. Protein: CASSDGTIETQYF. The chain combines TRBV6-5 with TRBJ2-5; maybe TRBD1 (6 bases). CDR1 MNHEY and CDR2 SVGAGI come from the germline V gene. The CDR3 has 13 residues. V dropped 6 bases and J dropped 5 bases, with 13 bases sitting between them.

The CDR3 reads CASSAQPGLAGNTGELFF. CDR3 coding DNA: TGTGCCAGCAGCGCTCAGCCAGGACTAGCGGGCAACACCGGGGAGCTGTTTTTT. The V and J genes are TRBV7-9 and TRBJ2-2, with TRBD2 matching 11 bases. This CDR3 region has 18 residues. V dropped 5 bases and J dropped 2; count of bases not matched to a gene: 10. Germline assignment: CDR1 SEHNR and CDR2 FQNEAQ (reference sequence).

The rearrangement uses TRBV11-3 and TRBJ1-1, with 7 bases lining up with TRBD1. This CDR3 is built from 15 residues. V dropped 1 base and J dropped 4; count of bases not matched to a gene: 6. Germline values: CDR1 SGHNT, CDR2 YENEEA. CDR3 amino acids: CASSLAQGGATEAFF. CDR3 sequence (DNA): TGTGCCAGCAGCTTAGCCCAGGGGGGGGCCACTGAAGCTTTCTTT. Using reference TRBV11-3 and TRBJ1-1 for the parts outside the CDR3, the full variable domain is EAGVVQSPRYKIIEKKQPVAFWCNPISGHNTLYWYLQNLGQGPELLIRYENEEAVDDSQLPKDRFSAERLKGVDSTLKIQPAELGDSAVYLCASSLAQGGATEAFFGQGTRLTVV.

The chain employs TRBV5-1 and TRBJ2-5; D might be TRBD1 (5 bases). Gene TRBJ2-7 matches the end of the DNA better, so the J call may be wrong. CDR1 is SGHRS and CDR2 is YFSETQ in the germline V gene. The length of the CDR3 is 13 residues. CDR3 nucleotide sequence: TGCGCCAGCAGCTTCAGGGTATCCTACGAGCAGTACTTC. Its translation is CASSFRVSYEQYF.

This sequence joins TRBV7-7 and TRBJ2-1, with D possibly matching TRBD2 (6 bases). V lost 5 bases, J lost 8 bases, and 19 bases lay in between. Germline CDR1 is SSHAT and CDR2 is FNYEAQ (reference sequence). CDR3 length equals 15 residues. Here the CDR3 DNA reads TGTGCCAGCAGCCCTAATACCGGGACTCCGCATGAGCAGTTCTTC. Translated: CASSPNTGTPHEQFF.